A single sample is the source of the 29 T cell receptor beta chains below, sequenced in a study of T-cell reconstitution after alpha-beta-depleted transplantation in children. TCRbeta library construction was performed incorporating unique molecular identifiers. TCRdb processed the PCR reads anew with MiXCR; each CDR3 protein has one entry. The sample includes about 640,000 distinct CDR3 sequences, 16% of them seen just once. Here the sequenced sample was PBMCs from the stem cell graft donor, taken from the stem cell graft. These receptors were taken from a human donor who donated a stem cell graft to a child with acute myeloid leukemia.

In this sample, this clonotype turned up many times. The V gene is TRBV27, the J gene TRBJ2-1; D is tentatively TRBD1 or TRBD2 (5 bases each). Trimming took 6 bases from V and 0 from J, leaving 18 bases between them. CDR1 and CDR2 (germline): MNHEY, SMNVEV (reference sequence). This CDR3 contains 17 residues. Written as DNA, the CDR3 is TGTGCCAGCAGAATGACCGGGGCCCCCATCTCCTACAATGAGCAGTTCTTC. Protein: CASRMTGAPISYNEQFF.

This clonotype was seen many times. This chain connects TRBV20-1 to TRBJ1-1; D is ambiguous. The germline gives CDR1 DFQATT, CDR2 SNEGSKA (reference sequence). The CDR3 spans 12 residues. The CDR3 region has the DNA TGCATTCCCCAGGCCATGAACACTGAAGCTTTCTTT. This gives the protein CIPQAMNTEAFF.

In its sample, this clonotype was seen a few times. The J gene is TRBJ2-5, the V gene TRBV12-3 or TRBV12-4; no clear D gene. This CDR3 contains 13 residues. Trimming shortened V by 2 bases and J by 0 bases, and 4 bases separated the two germline ends. As DNA, the CDR3 is TGTGCCAGCAGTTTAAAATACCAAGAGACCCAGTACTTC. Its protein product is CASSLKYQETQYF.

This clonotype was detected many times. V gene TRBV24-1 combines with J gene TRBJ2-1, with TRBD2 matching over 7 bases. This CDR3 is 14 amino acids long. Germline V gene lookup returns CDR1 KGHDR and CDR2 SFDVKD. V lost 3 bases to trimming and J lost 7 bases; unmatched junction nucleotides: 5. CDR3 nucleotides: TGTGCCACCAGTGATCAGCGGGGCCGTAATGAGCAGTTCTTC. This gives the protein CATSDQRGRNEQFF.

The V and J genes are TRBV7-9 and TRBJ2-5; possible D gene TRBD1, 6 bases. CDR1 is SEHNR and CDR2 is FQNEAQ in the germline V gene (reference sequence). V was cut by 5 bases and J by 2 bases, with 15 bases left in between. The length of the CDR3 is 15 residues. This CDR3 reads CASSPGQGNQETQYF. In DNA, the CDR3 is TGTGCCAGCAGCCCCGGGCAGGGGAATCAAGAGACCCAGTACTTC.

This clonotype was recorded a few times. The gene calls are TRBV7-9 and TRBJ2-5; perhaps D is TRBD1 or TRBD2 (5 bases each). Trimming stripped 6 bases from V and 1 base from J, with 18 bases between. CDR3 size: 16 residues. Germline V CDR1 and CDR2: SEHNR, FQNEAQ (reference sequence). In DNA form, the CDR3 reads TGTGCCAGCAGTTTTTCTCGTTTGGGACCCCAAGAGACCCAGTACTTC. Protein sequence: CASSFSRLGPQETQYF.

This clonotype has at least ten counts. The chain recombines TRBV6-5 with TRBJ1-1, with 7 bases fitting TRBD1. Germline-derived CDR1 and CDR2 are MNHEY and SVGAGI. Trimming removed 0 bases from V and 5 bases from J; junction bases left unmatched: 9. This CDR3 spans 16 amino acids. Here the CDR3 DNA reads TGTGCCAGCAGTTACTCATCAAGGGGGCGCAGGACTGAAGCTTTCTTT. Translated, it gives CASSYSSRGRRTEAFF.

This clonotype was observed a handful of times. J is TRBJ2-4 and V is TRBV20-1; D is possibly TRBD1 (5 bases). The CDR3 consists of 13 residues. In germline, CDR1 is DFQATT, CDR2 SNEGSKA (reference sequence). The V end was cut by 6 bases, the J end by 4 bases, with 13 bases between. In DNA, the CDR3 is TGCAGTGCCCCTGACAGACCTAAAAACATTCAGTACTTC. Its translation: CSAPDRPKNIQYF.

This clonotype was found a few times. The chain carries TRBV20-1 and TRBJ1-2; D is perhaps TRBD1 (5 bases). V was pared by 3 bases and J by 2 bases, with 7 bases between. CDR3 length: 12 residues. CDR1 and CDR2 from the germline V gene are DFQATT and SNEGSKA (reference sequence). The CDR3, as DNA: TGCAGTGCTAGCAGGGAAAACTATGGCTACACCTTC. This sequence encodes CSASRENYGYTF.

This clonotype was counted many times. V gene TRBV20-1 combines with J gene TRBJ2-5, with 9 bases fitting TRBD1. Germline assignment: CDR1 DFQATT and CDR2 SNEGSKA (reference sequence). V trimming: 4 bases; J trimming: 1 base; junction bases outside the gene matches: 7. This CDR3 spans 15 amino acids. The DNA for the CDR3 is TGCAGTGCTAAGGACCGGGACAGGGTCCAAGAGACCCAGTACTTC. It specifies CSAKDRDRVQETQYF.

There are many counts of this clonotype. The chain carries TRBV20-1 and TRBJ2-1; D call uncertain. V gave up 4 bases and J gave up 9 bases, with 19 bases separating them. Germline V lookup: CDR1 DFQATT, CDR2 SNEGSKA (reference sequence). The CDR3 is 14 amino acids. CDR3 in amino acids: CSATPTVPRSEQFF. The CDR3 coding sequence is TGCAGTGCTACCCCGACCGTCCCACGGAGTGAGCAGTTCTTC.

At least ten counts were recorded for this clonotype. This sequence joins TRBV7-9 and TRBJ2-7; TRBD1 matches at 7 bases. Per germline, CDR1 SEHNR and CDR2 FQNEAQ (reference sequence). The CDR3 consists of 13 residues. The junction had 4 bases not matched to a gene; V was cut back by 1 base and J by 7 bases. The CDR3 DNA is TGTGCCAGCAGCTTAGGGGACAGTCGGGAGCAGTACTTC. Amino acid sequence: CASSLGDSREQYF.

This clonotype was found many times. This CDR3 is CSVGTGIGNQPQHF. The CDR3 DNA sequence: TGCAGCGTTGGGACAGGGATTGGCAATCAGCCCCAGCATTTT. The rearrangement joins TRBV29-1 to TRBJ1-5; the match to TRBD1 covers 8 bases. After removal of 4 bases from V and 2 bases from J, the junction contained 4 bases not matched to a gene. From germline, CDR1 is SQVTM and CDR2 ANQGSEA. The CDR3 is 14 residues long.

This chain links TRBV7-2 with TRBJ2-3, with 12 bases that match TRBD2. The junction had 11 bases not matched to a gene; V was cut back by 8 bases and J by 2 bases. Germline CDR1 reads SGHTA; CDR2 reads FQGNSA. CDR3 length equals 17 residues. The CDR3 loop is CASGALAGGAPTDTQYF. DNA for the CDR3: TGTGCCAGCGGAGCTCTAGCGGGGGGGGCACCCACAGATACGCAGTATTTT.

This clonotype was found many times. The chain employs TRBV28 and TRBJ2-7, with D uncertain. V was pared by 6 bases and J by 0 bases, with 6 bases between. CDR1 is MDHEN and CDR2 is SYDVKM in the germline V gene. The CDR3 spans 12 residues. CDR3: CASRGSSYEQYV. The DNA for the CDR3 is TGTGCCAGCAGAGGATCCTCCTACGAGCAGTACGTC.

Only a few counts were recorded for this clonotype. The V gene is TRBV20-1, the J gene TRBJ2-1; no clear D gene. The CDR3 has 13 residues. The V end was cut by 6 bases, the J end by 4 bases, with 13 bases between. Germline CDR1 and CDR2: DFQATT and SNEGSKA (reference sequence). This CDR3 is CSAAFPGYNEQFF. The CDR3 DNA follows: TGCAGTGCCGCCTTCCCAGGATACAATGAGCAGTTCTTC.

This clonotype was detected only a few times. This rearrangement joins TRBV20-1 to TRBJ2-7; 9 bases line up with TRBD1. This CDR3 has 14 amino acids. Looked up from germline, CDR1 is DFQATT and CDR2 is SNEGSKA (reference sequence). V shed 1 base, J shed 6 bases, and the junction held 7 bases outside the gene matches. For the CDR3, the DNA is TGCAGTGCTAGAGGACAGGGGGGAATCTCCGAGCAGTACTTC. This gives the protein CSARGQGGISEQYF.

This clonotype turned up a few times. The chain carries TRBV7-9 and TRBJ2-1; perhaps TRBD2 as D (6 bases). Per germline, CDR1 SEHNR and CDR2 FQNEAQ (reference sequence). This CDR3 region has 13 residues. The V gene lost 7 bases and the J gene lost 3 bases, with 10 bases spanning the gap. CDR3 in DNA: TGTGCCAGCACCCCGGGGGACTACAATGAGCAGTTCTTC. Its protein is CASTPGDYNEQFF.

This clonotype showed up just a few times. V gene TRBV10-1 combines with J gene TRBJ2-2; TRBD1 matches 10 bases. The CDR3 totals 16 residues. In germline, CDR1 is WNHNN, CDR2 SYGVQD (reference sequence). The J segment lost 1 base and the V segment lost 5 bases, leaving 4 bases of the junction unmatched. The CDR3 protein is CASSPTGGGNTGELFF. CDR3 DNA sequence: TGCGCCAGCAGTCCGACAGGGGGCGGGAACACCGGGGAGCTGTTTTTT.

This clonotype was detected many times. This chain uses TRBV7-6 with TRBJ1-3, with TRBD1 identical over 7 bases. CDR3 length: 16 residues. With V trimmed by 4 bases and J by 0 bases, 6 bases remained unmatched. Germline V gene sequence: CDR1 SGHVS, CDR2 FNYEAQ. The DNA of the CDR3 is TGTGCCAGCAGCTCACAAACAGGGGTCTCTGGAAACACCATATATTTT. This codes for CASSSQTGVSGNTIYF.

The chain combines TRBV7-3 with TRBJ1-2, with D possibly TRBD1 on 5 matching bases. This CDR3 comprises 14 residues. V was shortened by 3 bases and J by 4 bases, with 12 bases between the two germline ends. The V gene's germline CDR1 is SGHTA and CDR2 FQGTGA. DNA for the CDR3: TGTGCCAGCAGCTTGGGGGTCCCTGTCTATGGCTACACCTTC. Its protein product is CASSLGVPVYGYTF.

The chain employs TRBV6-1 and TRBJ1-1; 10 nucleotides match TRBD1. The CDR3 is 16 residues long. The germline V gene encodes CDR1 MNHNS and CDR2 SASEGT. The V gene end was trimmed by 5 bases and the J gene end by 0 bases; junction bases not matched to a gene: 6. CDR3 coding DNA: TGTGCCAGCAGTCGCTATGGGACAGGGGTGAACACTGAAGCTTTCTTT. Amino acids: CASSRYGTGVNTEAFF.

The table lists this clonotype with many counts. The chain has TRBV10-3 and TRBJ2-1; tentatively, D is TRBD1 (5 bases). CDR3 length equals 16 residues. Germline CDR1 and CDR2: ENHRY and SYGVKD. The ends were cut back, 0 bases at V and 3 bases at J, with 12 bases in the middle. The CDR3 DNA is TGTGCCATCAGTGAGTCGGGGCTACGGCACTACAATGAGCAGTTCTTC. Translated: CAISESGLRHYNEQFF.

This clonotype has ten or more counts. The chain couples TRBV20-1 to TRBJ2-5, with D maybe TRBD2 (6 bases). This CDR3 spans 16 amino acids. CDR1 and CDR2 from the germline V gene are DFQATT and SNEGSKA (reference sequence). The V end lost 1 base, the J end lost 0 bases, and 15 bases lay between the germline ends. This chain's CDR3 is CSARGGVLLYQETQYF. CDR3 coding DNA: TGCAGTGCTAGAGGGGGGGTCCTCCTGTACCAAGAGACCCAGTACTTC.

This clonotype was seen only once. The V and J genes are TRBV7-8 and TRBJ2-3; 7 bases map to TRBD2. The CDR3 spans 15 residues. With 6 bases clipped from V and 2 bases from J, the junction kept 8 bases outside the gene matches. Germline lookup yields CDR1 SGHVS and CDR2 FQNEAQ. DNA of the CDR3: TGTGCCAGCAGTCGAAGCGGGGCCACCACAGATACGCAGTATTTT. It specifies CASSRSGATTDTQYF. Filled out from reference TRBV7-8 and TRBJ2-3, the complete variable domain reads GAGVSQSPRYKVAKRGQDVALRCDPISGHVSLFWYQQALGQGPEFLTYFQNEAQLDKSGLPSDRFFAERPEGSVSTLKIQRTQQEDSAVYLCASSRSGATTDTQYFGPGTRLTVL.

This clonotype occurred many times. V and J are TRBV7-6 and TRBJ2-1; D remains unclear. V lost 4 bases and J lost 13, with 14 bases in between. Germline loops: CDR1 SGHVS, CDR2 FNYEAQ. The CDR3 has 12 amino acids. The CDR3 DNA sequence: TGTGCCAGCAGCTCGGTCCTGGCAGAACAGTTCTTC. Its translation is CASSSVLAEQFF. Combining the CDR3 with reference TRBV7-6 and TRBJ2-1 gives the whole variable domain GAGVSQSPRYKVTKRGQDVALRCDPISGHVSLYWYRQALGQGPEFLTYFNYEAQQDKSGLPNDRFSAERPEGSISTLTIQRTEQRDSAMYRCASSSVLAEQFFGPGTRLTVL.

There are a few counts of this clonotype. The gene calls are TRBV28 and TRBJ2-5, with unresolved D. Germline assignment: CDR1 MDHEN and CDR2 SYDVKM. Trimming left V 7 bases short and J 1 base short, with 16 bases between. The CDR3 sequence is 15 residues long. The CDR3 region has the DNA TGTGCCAGCACAGTACAGCGCGCGATCCAAGAGACCCAGTACTTC. It encodes CASTVQRAIQETQYF.

This clonotype was detected only a few times. The rearrangement links TRBV12-3 or TRBV12-4 to TRBJ2-7, with D unresolved. V shed 5 bases and J shed 3 bases, with 8 bases lying between them. CDR3 length equals 12 residues. For the CDR3, the DNA is TGTGCCAGCAGTCAGAGCATCTACGAGCAGTACTTC. This gives the protein CASSQSIYEQYF.

The V and J genes are TRBV14 and TRBJ1-1, with 7 bases that match TRBD1. CDR1 SGHDN and CDR2 FVKESK come from the germline V gene. J gave up 5 bases and V 3 bases, and 12 bases lay outside the gene matches. This CDR3 is built from 16 residues. DNA of the CDR3: TGTGCCAGCAGCCATCCACCTCCAGACAGGGTGACTGAAGCTTTCTTT. This codes for CASSHPPPDRVTEAFF.